What follows are 21 T cell receptor beta chains derived from one specimen sequenced in a study of blood T cell repertoires in COVID-19. Generated by immunoSEQ multiplex PCR, the TCRdb table keeps only in-frame clones and is missing some. The repertoire holds over 150,000 clones, around four fifths seen once, with roughly 8.8% in the top ten. Material: peripheral blood. These receptors all come from a woman older than 75 with COVID-19, enrolled during active disease.

This chain uses TRBV7-2 with TRBJ2-1; D remains unclear. V lost 9 bases, J lost 0 bases, and 9 bases lay in between. The CDR3 runs 13 residues. The V gene's germline CDR1 is SGHTA and CDR2 FQGNSA. The CDR3, as DNA: TGTGCCAGTCGACTTAGCTCCTACAATGAGCAGTTCTTC. As protein: CASRLSSYNEQFF.

This chain joins TRBV12-5 and TRBJ2-7, with a tentative D call TRBD1 (6 bases). The CDR3 spans 14 residues. Trimming took 3 bases from V and 2 from J, leaving 11 bases between them. CDR1 LGHNT and CDR2 FRNRAP come from the germline V gene. CDR3 DNA sequence: TGTGCTAGTGGTTTTGGGGGCCACACCTACGAGCAGTACTTC. Translation gives CASGFGGHTYEQYF. The whole variable domain, remainder taken from reference TRBV12-5 and TRBJ2-7, is DARVTQTPRHKVTEMGQEVTMRCQPILGHNTVFWYRQTMMQGLELLAYFRNRAPLDDSGMPKDRFSAEMPDATLATLKIQPSEPRDSAVYFCASGFGGHTYEQYFGPGTRLTVT.

This sequence joins TRBV7-9 and TRBJ1-6, with TRBD1 matching over 9 bases. The CDR3 is 16 residues long. The ends lost 5 bases at V and 9 bases at J; junction bases unmatched: 11. Germline values: CDR1 SEHNR, CDR2 FQNEAQ (reference sequence). The CDR3 nucleotides read TGTGCCAGCAGCCCCCCCACAGGGGGCGAATTTTCACCCCTCCACTTT. Translated, it gives CASSPPTGGEFSPLHF.

This clone turned up a few times. The chain links TRBV2 to TRBJ2-7; D may be TRBD1 (5 bases). Germline V gives CDR1 SNHLY, CDR2 FYNNEI. V was shortened by 6 bases and J by 3 bases, with 12 bases between the two germline ends. This CDR3 spans 13 amino acids. CDR3 loop: CASRSDRVYEQYF. The CDR3 region has the DNA TGTGCCAGCAGGAGCGACAGAGTCTACGAGCAGTACTTC.

The genes are TRBV28 and TRBJ1-2; D gene unclear. Germline V gene data show CDR1 as MDHEN and CDR2 as SYDVKM. The CDR3 consists of 14 residues. Trimming removed 2 bases at V and 4 bases at J, with 11 bases between. Here the CDR3 reads CASSLGSQSYGYTF. DNA of the CDR3: TGTGCCAGCAGTTTAGGTAGCCAGTCCTATGGCTACACCTTC.

This clone turned up a few times. V is TRBV9 and J is TRBJ2-3; 9 bases map to TRBD2. Looked up from germline, CDR1 is SGDLS and CDR2 is YYNGEE. This CDR3 comprises 15 residues. After removal of 4 bases from V and 4 bases from J, the junction contained 7 bases not matched to a gene. The CDR3, as DNA: TGTGCCAGCAGCCCTCAAGCGGGAGGTGCAGATACGCAGTATTTT. Protein sequence: CASSPQAGGADTQYF.

The J gene is TRBJ1-4, the V gene TRBV5-5; 10 bases fit TRBD1. Germline V gene lookup returns CDR1 SGHKS and CDR2 YYEKEE (reference sequence). The CDR3 extends over 15 amino acids. The V gene end was trimmed by 4 bases and the J gene end by 5 bases; junction bases not matched to a gene: 5. CDR3 sequence reads: CASSRGQGTNEKLFF. CDR3 in DNA: TGTGCCAGCAGCAGGGGACAGGGGACGAATGAAAAACTGTTTTTT.

The sample holds a few counts of this clone. The CDR3 nucleotides read TGTGCCAGCAGCTCCCCAGCAGGACAGGGAAGATGGGAAGCTTTCTTT. Its protein product is CASSSPAGQGRWEAFF. This chain connects TRBV7-9 to TRBJ1-1, with 8 positions matching TRBD1. The length of the CDR3 is 16 residues. Germline V gene sequence: CDR1 SEHNR, CDR2 FQNEAQ (reference sequence). Trimming took 4 bases from V and 8 from J; bases not matched to a gene: 15. Full variable domain (missing parts from reference TRBV7-9 and TRBJ1-1): DTGVSQNPRHKITKRGQNVTFRCDPISEHNRLYWYRQTLGQGPEFLTYFQNEAQLEKSRLLSDRFSAERPKGSFSTLEIQRTEQGDSAMYLCASSSPAGQGRWEAFFGQGTRLTVV.

The genes are TRBV6-6 and TRBJ2-7, with 12 bases that match TRBD2. The CDR3 has 22 amino acids. Germline lookup yields CDR1 MNHNY and CDR2 SVGAGI (reference sequence). V shed 5 bases, J shed 4 bases, and the junction held 27 bases outside the gene matches. CDR3 nucleotides: TGTGCCAGCAGTCCCCGACAGGGAACCGCTAGCGGGAGGGCCTTAGTGGTTTACGAGCAGTACTTC. Its translation: CASSPRQGTASGRALVVYEQYF.

The chain is built from TRBV12-3 or TRBV12-4 and TRBJ1-2; the D gene is possibly TRBD1 (6 bases). Trimming shortened V by 5 bases and J by 4 bases, and 11 bases separated the two germline ends. CDR3 length equals 13 residues. The CDR3 reads CASSRQAAYGYTF. CDR3 bases: TGTGCCAGCAGTCGACAGGCGGCCTATGGCTACACCTTC.

CDR3 nucleotide sequence: TGTGCCAGCAGCTCCCCCGGGACTAGCGAGGGCAATGAGCAGTTCTTC. The encoded protein is CASSSPGTSEGNEQFF. The chain has TRBV7-3 and TRBJ2-1; TRBD2 aligns across 10 bases. Germline CDR1 is SGHTA and CDR2 is FQGTGA. The CDR3 covers 16 residues. After removal of 4 bases from V and 6 bases from J, the junction contained 9 bases not matched to a gene. Full variable domain (outside the CDR3, taken from reference TRBV7-3 and TRBJ2-1): GAGVSQTPSNKVTEKGKYVELRCDPISGHTALYWYRQSLGQGPEFLIYFQGTGAADDSGLPNDRFFAVRPEGSVSTLKIQRTERGDSAVYLCASSSPGTSEGNEQFFGPGTRLTVL.

The chain recombines TRBV9 with TRBJ2-7; 7 nucleotides line up with TRBD2. The J segment lost 3 bases and the V segment lost 0 bases, leaving 6 bases of the junction unmatched. The length of the CDR3 is 15 residues. The germline V gene encodes CDR1 SGDLS and CDR2 YYNGEE. This chain's CDR3 is CASSVGTGGLYEQYF. CDR3 coding DNA: TGTGCCAGCAGCGTAGGGACGGGGGGACTCTACGAGCAGTACTTC.

The chain combines TRBV25-1 with TRBJ2-3, with D perhaps matching TRBD1 (5 bases). The germline CDR1 and CDR2 sequences are MGHDK and SYGVNS. Between the trimmed V and J ends, which lost 5 bases and 10 bases, there was a span of 16 bases. There are 13 residues in the CDR3. The CDR3 loop is CASSHTLRVAQYF. Here the CDR3 DNA reads TGTGCCAGCAGTCATACCCTCAGGGTAGCGCAGTATTTT.

The chain combines TRBV19 with TRBJ1-2, with 10 bases matching TRBD1. CDR1 LNHDA and CDR2 SQIVND come from the germline V gene (reference sequence). The CDR3 runs 16 residues. The V and J ends lost 3 bases and 4 bases, in that order; junction bases with no gene match: 8. CDR3 loop: CASSMGTGATIYGYTF. The CDR3 DNA sequence: TGTGCCAGTAGTATGGGGACAGGGGCAACAATCTATGGCTACACCTTC.

J is TRBJ1-1 and V is TRBV2, with TRBD1 matching over 7 bases. This CDR3 is 14 amino acids long. V gave up 7 bases and J gave up 4 bases; unmatched junction bases: 9. The germline V gene has CDR1 SNHLY and CDR2 FYNNEI. DNA for the CDR3: TGTGCCAGCACGAACCGACAGGGAGCCACTGAAGCTTTCTTT. Protein product: CASTNRQGATEAFF.

CDR3 sequence reads: CASSLGGISNQPQHF. CDR3 bases: TGCGCCAGCAGCTTGGGCGGAATTAGCAATCAGCCCCAGCATTTT. The chain links TRBV5-1 to TRBJ1-5, with D uncertain. V was shortened by 0 bases and J by 0 bases, with 7 bases between the two germline ends. This CDR3 is built from 15 residues. In germline, CDR1 is SGHRS, CDR2 YFSETQ.

The rearrangement joins TRBV10-3 to TRBJ1-4; D not certain. Between the trimmed V and J ends, which lost 3 bases and 2 bases, there was a span of 7 bases. Germline CDR1 and CDR2: ENHRY and SYGVKD. The CDR3 is 14 residues long. The CDR3 nucleotides read TGTGCCATCAGTGATATGGAGACTAATGAAAAACTGTTTTTT. Its protein is CAISDMETNEKLFF.

Comment on this clone: The same CDR3 arises from other DNA sequences in this sample as well. CDR3 sequence (DNA): TGTGCCAGCTCACCTGGGACTAGCGTCTACGAGCAGTACTTC. Protein product: CASSPGTSVYEQYF. The genes are TRBV18 and TRBJ2-7, with 10 nucleotides matching TRBD2. This CDR3 region has 14 residues. Trimming at V came to 3 bases and at J to 3 bases, leaving 2 bases not matched to a gene. Per the germline V gene, CDR1 is KGHSH and CDR2 is LQKENI.

The chain uses TRBV5-1 and TRBJ2-7, with D possibly matching TRBD2 (6 bases). V was trimmed by 3 bases and J by 3 bases, leaving 13 bases between them. The CDR3 is 14 amino acids. Looked up from germline, CDR1 is SGHRS and CDR2 is YFSETQ. CDR3 nucleotides: TGCGCCAGCAGCTCCGGGACTGGGTTCTACGAGCAGTACTTC. Protein sequence: CASSSGTGFYEQYF.

The V gene is TRBV4-1, the J gene TRBJ2-1, with 9 positions matching TRBD2. This CDR3 is built from 18 residues. The germline V gene encodes CDR1 MGHRA and CDR2 YSYEKL. J was trimmed by 7 bases and V by 2 bases; bases with no gene match: 15. The CDR3 DNA reads as TGCGCCAGCAGCCAAATAGGATCGCGGGGGGGCAAGTTGAATGAGCAGTTCTTC. This encodes CASSQIGSRGGKLNEQFF.

The V gene is TRBV5-4, the J gene TRBJ1-5; 7 bases align to TRBD1. J lost 3 bases, V lost 7 bases, and 1 base had no gene match. Germline CDR1 and CDR2: SGHNT and YYREEE (reference sequence). CDR3 length: 12 amino acids. The CDR3 DNA sequence: TGTGCCAGCGGGACAGACAATCAGCCCCAGCATTTT. Translation: CASGTDNQPQHF.